Below, 14 T cell receptor beta chains from the same sample are listed, as sequenced in a study of tumor-infiltrating lymphocytes in primary liver carcinoma. A constant-region primer served to make TCR beta cDNA from roughly 500 ng total RNA. TCR beta libraries came from three nested multiplex PCR rounds using slightly modified ARM-PCR. For 10 cycles apiece, the opening two PCR rounds ran with TRBV1-TRBV30 forward primers and a C-beta reverse primer. Each CDR3 protein gets one entry after TCRdb re-called the multiplex PCR reads with MiXCR. The sample comprises around 170,000 distinct CDR3 sequences, around 60% of which are singletons, and around three quarters rests with the top ten. It was unsorted whole blood that yielded blood RNA, and germline DNA was also extracted. The sample was peripheral blood. The receptor source for this set is a man aged 35 to 55 with primary liver carcinoma and hepatitis B virus infection.

This clonotype occurred many times. The J gene is TRBJ2-5, the V gene TRBV11-3; D may be TRBD1 (6 bases). With 3 bases removed from V and 1 base from J, the gap between germline ends came to 12 bases. The CDR3 is made up of 15 amino acids. CDR1 is SGHNT, CDR2 YENEEA, per germline. CDR3 nucleotides: TGTGCCAGCAGCTTGGGGCTAGGGGGCCAAGAGACCCAGTACTTC. It is translated as CASSLGLGGQETQYF.

In the case of this clonotype: A read error may produce the germline difference seen at one junction end. The chain employs TRBV12-3 or TRBV12-4 and TRBJ2-1, with D hard to call. The CDR3 has 16 residues. CDR3 coding DNA: TGTGCCAGCTGTTTAGAAGACCGGTTCTCCTACAATGAGCAATTCTTC. Translating gives CASCLEDRFSYNEQFF.

This chain joins TRBV6-5 and TRBJ2-1, with D perhaps matching TRBD1 (6 bases). Trimming pared 6 bases from V and 6 bases from J, leaving 18 bases between. This CDR3 has 15 amino acids. The germline CDR1 and CDR2 sequences are MNHEY and SVGAGI. The CDR3 loop is CASSAGTLRGNEQFF. DNA for the CDR3: TGTGCCAGCAGCGCCGGGACCCTCAGGGGCAATGAGCAGTTCTTC.

This clonotype was recorded at least ten times. The V gene is TRBV12-3 or TRBV12-4, the J gene TRBJ2-1, with 11 bases that match TRBD2. With V trimmed by 6 bases and J by 2 bases, 3 bases remained unmatched. This CDR3 is built from 15 residues. CDR3 protein: CASRPGLAAYNEQFF. The CDR3 DNA follows: TGTGCCAGCAGGCCGGGACTAGCGGCCTACAATGAGCAGTTCTTC.

The J gene is TRBJ2-1, the V gene TRBV10-3; D not resolved. Germline CDR1 and CDR2: ENHRY and SYGVKD. The ends were cut back, 0 bases at V and 5 bases at J, with 14 bases in the middle. The CDR3 has 16 amino acids. CDR3 sequence (DNA): TGTGCCATCAGTGAGTCGGAAGGGCTTGAGGACAATGAGCAGTTCTTC. Translating it yields CAISESEGLEDNEQFF.

With respect to this clonotype: Germline and junction disagree at one end, which may indicate a read error. The chain couples TRBV11-1 to TRBJ2-1; D call uncertain. In germline, CDR1 is SGHAT, CDR2 FQDESV (reference sequence). The length of the CDR3 is 15 residues. This CDR3 reads CVSSLKTVLYNEQFF. The CDR3 bases are TGTGTCAGCAGTTTAAAAACTGTCCTTTACAATGAGCAGTTCTTC.

DNA for the CDR3: TGTGCTAGTGGTTTGTCTAGCGGGGGTGAGCAGTTCTTC. Translation: CASGLSSGGEQFF. J is TRBJ2-1 and V is TRBV12-5, with 10 bases matching TRBD2. V was clipped by 2 bases and J by 9 bases; unmatched bases: 1. Looked up from germline, CDR1 is LGHNT and CDR2 is FRNRAP. The CDR3 has 13 residues.

The chain is built from TRBV12-3 or TRBV12-4 and TRBJ1-6; D remains unclear. The length of the CDR3 is 12 residues. Trimming stripped 4 bases from V and 11 bases from J, with 9 bases between. Here the CDR3 reads CASSWERTPLHF. The CDR3 region has the DNA TGTGCCAGCAGTTGGGAAAGAACACCCCTCCACTTT.

This clonotype showed up just a few times. A much larger clone sits a single nucleotide away, making a read error possible. It is likely a read error, because the conserved phenylalanine at the end of the CDR3 is missing. The chain has TRBV11-3 and TRBJ2-7; tentative D call: TRBD2 (6 bases). V lost 5 bases and J lost 4, with 12 bases in between. The CDR3 has 13 amino acids. CDR1 and CDR2 (germline): SGHNT, YENEEA. The CDR3: CASSPPGSYEQYL. The CDR3 nucleotides are TGTGCCAGCAGCCCCCCCGGGAGTTACGAGCAGTACTTA.

Comment on this clonotype: With a much larger clone just one base away, this may be a read error. Given the absence of the conserved phenylalanine or tryptophan at the CDR3 end, a read error is likely. The CDR3 region is CSVLYGGPSYEQYS. The CDR3, as DNA: TGCAGCGTTCTGTATGGGGGGCCCTCCTACGAGCAGTACTCC. The chain combines TRBV29-1 with TRBJ2-7; perhaps D is TRBD1 or TRBD2 (6 bases each). Germline CDR1 is SQVTM and CDR2 is ANQGSEA. The CDR3 contains 14 residues. V lost 5 bases and J 0 bases, leaving 14 bases between the germline ends.

The chain employs TRBV6-1 and TRBJ2-7; TRBD2 matches 7 bases. The CDR3 totals 14 residues. CDR1 and CDR2 from the germline V gene are MNHNS and SASEGT. Trimming took 7 bases from V and 2 from J; bases not matched to a gene: 8. Here the CDR3 reads CASTHGGTTYEQYF. CDR3 sequence (DNA): TGTGCCAGCACCCACGGGGGGACTACCTACGAGCAGTACTTC.

To note about this clonotype: A clone one base away is much larger, so this may be a read error. The CDR3 carries no conserved terminal phenylalanine or tryptophan, so it likely arises from a read error. The gene calls are TRBV11-2 and TRBJ2-3; 11 bases fit TRBD1. The CDR3 contains 14 residues. V shed 3 bases, J shed 7 bases, and the junction held 3 bases outside the gene matches. Germline V gene sequence: CDR1 SGHAT, CDR2 FQNNGV. CDR3 amino acids: CASSFGQGAYTQYI. CDR3 DNA sequence: TGTGCCAGCAGCTTCGGACAGGGGGCGTATACGCAGTATATT.

This rearrangement joins TRBV14 to TRBJ2-3, with a possible D match to TRBD2 (6 bases). Germline CDR1 SGHDN, CDR2 FVKESK. The CDR3 runs to 16 residues. V was trimmed by 3 bases and J by 2 bases, leaving 15 bases between them. This chain's CDR3 is CASSQLPGLITDTQYF. DNA for the CDR3: TGTGCCAGCAGCCAGTTACCGGGACTCATCACAGATACGCAGTATTTT.

On this clonotype: Because the CDR3 is missing its conserved closing phenylalanine or tryptophan, this is likely a read error. It is unclear where the CDR3 begins or ends on the DNA, so no DNA is shown, and the CDR3 is as TCRdb lists it. The CDR3 sequence: CASSFGTSGEGTKYI. The chain is built from TRBV11-1 and TRBJ2-5; the listed D gene, TRBD2, was not tested against the DNA. Germline-derived CDR1 and CDR2 are SGHAT and FQDESV (reference sequence). The CDR3 length equals 15 residues, ends included.